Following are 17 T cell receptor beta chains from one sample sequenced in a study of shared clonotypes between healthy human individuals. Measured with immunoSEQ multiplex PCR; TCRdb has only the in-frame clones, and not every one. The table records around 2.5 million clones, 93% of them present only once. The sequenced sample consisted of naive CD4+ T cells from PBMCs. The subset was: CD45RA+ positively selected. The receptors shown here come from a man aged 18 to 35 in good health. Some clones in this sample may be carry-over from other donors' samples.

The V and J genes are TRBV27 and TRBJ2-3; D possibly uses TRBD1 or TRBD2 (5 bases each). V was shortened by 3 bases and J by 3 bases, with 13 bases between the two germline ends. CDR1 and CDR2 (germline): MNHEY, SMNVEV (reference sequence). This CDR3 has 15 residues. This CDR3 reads CASSFLVGETDTQYF. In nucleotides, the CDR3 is TGTGCCAGCAGTTTTTTGGTGGGGGAGACAGATACGCAGTATTTT.

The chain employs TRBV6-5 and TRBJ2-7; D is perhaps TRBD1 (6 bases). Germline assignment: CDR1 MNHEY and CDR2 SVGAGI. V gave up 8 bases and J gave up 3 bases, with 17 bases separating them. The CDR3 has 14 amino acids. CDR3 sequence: CASVLAQGHYEQYF. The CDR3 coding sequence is TGTGCCAGCGTGCTAGCTCAGGGACACTACGAGCAGTACTTC.

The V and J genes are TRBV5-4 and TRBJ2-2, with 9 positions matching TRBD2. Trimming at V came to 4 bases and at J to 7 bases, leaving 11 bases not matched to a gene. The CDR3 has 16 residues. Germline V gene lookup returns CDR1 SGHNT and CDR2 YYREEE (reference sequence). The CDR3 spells CASSLPGGRAGGELFF. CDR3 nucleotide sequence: TGTGCCAGCAGCCTCCCGGGCGGGAGGGCCGGCGGGGAGCTGTTTTTT.

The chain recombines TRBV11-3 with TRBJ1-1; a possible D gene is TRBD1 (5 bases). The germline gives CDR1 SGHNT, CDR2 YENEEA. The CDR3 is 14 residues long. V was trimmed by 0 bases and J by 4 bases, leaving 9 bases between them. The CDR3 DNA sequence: TGTGCCAGCAGCTTAGACAGGGCCGCCACTGAAGCTTTCTTT. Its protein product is CASSLDRAATEAFF.

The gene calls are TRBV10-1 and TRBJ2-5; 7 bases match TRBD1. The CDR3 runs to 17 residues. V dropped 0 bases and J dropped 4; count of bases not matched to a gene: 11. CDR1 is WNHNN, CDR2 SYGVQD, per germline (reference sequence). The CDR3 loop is CASSESTGPPRRETQYF. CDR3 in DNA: TGCGCCAGCAGTGAGTCGACAGGGCCTCCCAGGAGAGAGACCCAGTACTTC.

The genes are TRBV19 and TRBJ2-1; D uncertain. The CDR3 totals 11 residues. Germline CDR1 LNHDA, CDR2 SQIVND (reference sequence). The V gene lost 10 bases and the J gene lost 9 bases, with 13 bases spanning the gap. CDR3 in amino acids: CANTGYREQFF. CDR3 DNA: TGTGCCAATACCGGATATCGTGAGCAGTTCTTC.

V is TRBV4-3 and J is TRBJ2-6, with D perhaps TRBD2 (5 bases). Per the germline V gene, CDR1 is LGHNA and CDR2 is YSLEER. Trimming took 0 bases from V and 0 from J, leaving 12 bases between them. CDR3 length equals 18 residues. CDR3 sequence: CASSQDTPGSSGANVLTF. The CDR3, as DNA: TGCGCCAGCAGCCAAGATACCCCGGGGAGCTCTGGGGCCAACGTCCTGACTTTC.

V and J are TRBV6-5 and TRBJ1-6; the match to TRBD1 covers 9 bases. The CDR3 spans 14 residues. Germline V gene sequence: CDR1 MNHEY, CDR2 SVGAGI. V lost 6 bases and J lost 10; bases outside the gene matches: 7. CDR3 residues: CASRTRDRVSPLHF. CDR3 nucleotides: TGTGCCAGCAGGACACGGGACAGGGTGTCACCCCTCCACTTT.

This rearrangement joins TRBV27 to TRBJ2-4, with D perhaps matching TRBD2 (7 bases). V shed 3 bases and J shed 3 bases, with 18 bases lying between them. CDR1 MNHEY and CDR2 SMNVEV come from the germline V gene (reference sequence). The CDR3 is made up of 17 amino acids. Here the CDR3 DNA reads TGTGCCAGCAGTTTGGTTTCGGGGGGCGAGGTCAAAAACATTCAGTACTTC. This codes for CASSLVSGGEVKNIQYF.

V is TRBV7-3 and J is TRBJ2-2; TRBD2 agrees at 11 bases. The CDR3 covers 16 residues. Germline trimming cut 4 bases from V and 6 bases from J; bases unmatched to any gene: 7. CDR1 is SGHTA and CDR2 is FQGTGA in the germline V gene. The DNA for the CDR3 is TGTGCCAGCAGCTCTCTAGCGGGAGGTACATCCGGGGAGCTGTTTTTT. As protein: CASSSLAGGTSGELFF.

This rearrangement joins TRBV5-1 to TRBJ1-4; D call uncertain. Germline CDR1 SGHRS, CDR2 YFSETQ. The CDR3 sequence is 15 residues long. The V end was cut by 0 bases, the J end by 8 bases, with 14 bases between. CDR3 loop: CASSLGWVTDEKLFF. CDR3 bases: TGCGCCAGCAGCTTGGGCTGGGTAACAGACGAAAAACTGTTTTTT.

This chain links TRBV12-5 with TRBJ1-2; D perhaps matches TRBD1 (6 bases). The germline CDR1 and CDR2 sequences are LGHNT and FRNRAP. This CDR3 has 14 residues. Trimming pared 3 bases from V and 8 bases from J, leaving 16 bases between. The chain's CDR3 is CASGFGAGVGGYTF. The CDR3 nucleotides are TGTGCTAGTGGTTTTGGTGCAGGGGTAGGAGGCTACACCTTC.

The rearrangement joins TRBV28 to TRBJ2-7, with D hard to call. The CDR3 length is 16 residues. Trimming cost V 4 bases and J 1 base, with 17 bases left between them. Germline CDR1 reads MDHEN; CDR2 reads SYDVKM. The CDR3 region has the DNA TGTGCCAGCAGTTCCCCCGGCGAATCATATTCCTACGAGCAGTACTTC. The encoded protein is CASSSPGESYSYEQYF.

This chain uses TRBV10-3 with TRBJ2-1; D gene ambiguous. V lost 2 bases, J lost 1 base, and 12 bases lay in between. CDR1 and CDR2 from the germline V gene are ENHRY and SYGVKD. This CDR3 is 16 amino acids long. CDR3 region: CAISELARQSYNEQFF. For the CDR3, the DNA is TGTGCCATCAGTGAGCTGGCCAGGCAGTCCTACAATGAGCAGTTCTTC.

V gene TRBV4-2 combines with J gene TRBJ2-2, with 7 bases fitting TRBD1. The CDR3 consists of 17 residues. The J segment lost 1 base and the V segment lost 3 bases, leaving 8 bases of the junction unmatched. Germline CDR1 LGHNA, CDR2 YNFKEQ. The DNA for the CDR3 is TGTGCCAGCAGCCACCCTACCGGGACAGTGAACACCGGGGAGCTGTTTTTT. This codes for CASSHPTGTVNTGELFF.

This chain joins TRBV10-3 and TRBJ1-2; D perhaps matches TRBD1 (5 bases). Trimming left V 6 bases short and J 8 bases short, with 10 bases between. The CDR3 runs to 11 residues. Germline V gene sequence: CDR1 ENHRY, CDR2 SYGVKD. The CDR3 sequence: CAISRDVGYTF. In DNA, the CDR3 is TGTGCCATCAGCAGGGACGTCGGCTACACCTTC.

CDR3 amino acids: CASSQDHDGYYEQYF. As DNA, the CDR3 is TGTGCCAGCAGCCAAGATCACGACGGGTACTACGAGCAGTACTTC. This chain uses TRBV14 with TRBJ2-7; no clear D gene. Germline V CDR1 and CDR2: SGHDN, FVKESK. Trimming took off 0 bases at V and 3 bases at J, with 12 bases between the two ends. CDR3 length: 15 residues.